This T cell receptor (beta chain) is from a study of blood T cell repertoires in COVID-19. Looking at the study overall: There were acute and convalescent COVID-19 samples, and they came from the United States, Italy and Spain.

Trimming cost V 4 bases and J 3 bases, with 13 bases left between them. The germline gives CDR1 SGHRS, CDR2 YFSETQ. The CDR3 has 15 residues. Method: immunoSEQ multiplex PCR; TCRdb's copy keeps in-frame clones and lacks some. The sample has roughly 160,000 clones; over 70% are singletons. The clonotype was recovered from a woman aged 70 to 79 who had recovered from COVID-19. The chain couples TRBV5-1 to TRBJ1-4; D may be TRBD1 (6 bases). The sample comprised peripheral blood. CDR3 in amino acids: CASSPQGLPNEKLFF. CDR3 nucleotides: TGCGCCAGCAGCCCACAGGGCCTCCCTAATGAAAAACTGTTTTTT.